These 11 T cell receptor beta chains share one sample of origin, sequenced in a study of T cell clonality in common variable immunodeficiency. Sequencing used immunoSEQ multiplex PCR; TCRdb keeps in-frame clones, though not all of them. This repertoire holds roughly 60,000 clones, and none appear only once. Material: peripheral blood mononuclear cells. The receptor set was obtained from a person aged 18-70 years in good health.

In this sample, this clone turned up many times. Coverage ceases 3 residues before the CDR3 finishes, and the germline J gene fills in the end. The gene calls are TRBV6-4 and TRBJ2-6, with D unresolved. Trimming shortened V by 6 bases and J by 2 bases, and 14 bases separated the two germline ends. Per germline, CDR1 MRHNA and CDR2 SNTAGT. The CDR3 consists of 16 residues. The CDR3 sequence: CASSQEVGAGANVLTF. The CDR3 DNA, read in part, is TGTGCCAGCAGCCAAGAAGTGGGCGCTGGGGCCAACGTC.

This clone occurred many times. The CDR3 end is not reached by the read, which stops 3 residues before it; the germline J gene fills it in. The chain combines TRBV7-3 with TRBJ2-1; 7 nucleotides align to TRBD2. The ends lost 5 bases at V and 9 bases at J; junction bases unmatched: 10. Germline lookup yields CDR1 SGHTA and CDR2 FQGTGA. The CDR3 contains 14 residues. CDR3 bases read: TGTGCCAGCAGCACGACTAGCCAGTCAAGTGAG. It codes for CASSTTSQSSE. The full-length CDR3 reads as CASSTTSQSSEQFF.

This clone was observed at least ten times. The read ends 3 residues early relative to the CDR3; the germline J gene fills the gap. V and J are TRBV20-1 and TRBJ2-5; 7 bases fit TRBD2. The V gene's germline CDR1 is DFQATT and CDR2 SNEGSKA (reference sequence). The CDR3 covers 12 residues. The CDR3 DNA, read in part, is TGCAGCCCTTCTAGCGGACAAGAGACC. As protein: CSPSSGQET. The whole CDR3 region reads CSPSSGQETQYF.

This clone is classed as medium-sized (0.01 to 0.1%). The CDR3 extends 3 residues past the end of the read, so its final part is completed from the germline J gene. The V gene is TRBV7-9, the J gene TRBJ2-1; 12 bases are shared with TRBD2. This CDR3 has 15 residues. Per germline, CDR1 SEHNR and CDR2 FQNEAQ (reference sequence). V lost 1 base to trimming and J lost 8 bases; unmatched junction nucleotides: 3. CDR3 bases read: TGTGCCAGCAGCTTAGTGACTAGCGGGAGCTATGAG. This gives the protein CASSLVTSGSYE. The whole CDR3 region reads CASSLVTSGSYEQFF.

This clone showed up many times. The read comes to an end 3 residues before the CDR3 does, leaving the germline J gene to fill in the end. The rearrangement uses TRBV20-1 and TRBJ1-2; no firm D call. The CDR3 loop spans 14 amino acids. V gave up 0 bases and J gave up 4 bases, with 12 bases separating them. The germline gives CDR1 DFQATT, CDR2 SNEGSKA (reference sequence). CDR3 bases read: TGCAGTGCTAGAGATTCAGGCAGCTTCTATGGC. It translates to CSARDSGSFYG. The entire CDR3 protein is CSARDSGSFYGYTF.

There are many counts of this clone. The CDR3 goes on 3 residues after the read ends, and that part is filled in from the germline J gene. The chain couples TRBV6-7 to TRBJ1-4; tentative D call: TRBD1 (5 bases). TRBV6-7 is an open reading frame whose function is uncertain. The CDR3 runs to 15 residues. The V end was cut by 7 bases, the J end by 8 bases, with 20 bases between. CDR3 amino acids: CASTLIGGVGEKLFF. CDR3 bases read: TGTGCCAGCACCTTAATCGGGGGGGTGGGAGAAAAA.

The table lists this clone with many counts. The read ends 3 residues shy of where the CDR3 ends; the end is completed using the germline J gene. The chain combines TRBV5-1 with TRBJ1-1, with a possible D match to TRBD1 (6 bases). The germline V gene has CDR1 SGHRS and CDR2 YFSETQ. CDR3 length: 18 amino acids. Trimming shortened V by 5 bases and J by 1 base, and 24 bases separated the two germline ends. The CDR3 is CASSEGVGGGGANTEAFF. The sequenced CDR3 bases are TGCGCCAGCAGTGAGGGGGTCGGCGGAGGGGGGGCGAACACTGAA. Filled out from reference TRBV5-1 and TRBJ1-1, the complete variable domain reads KAGVTQTPRYLIKTRGQQVTLSCSPISGHRSVSWYQQTPGQGLQFLFEYFSETQRNKGNFPGRFSGRQFSNSRSEMNVSTLELGDSALYLCASSEGVGGGGANTEAFFGQGTRLTVV.

This clone was counted many times. Read data end 3 residues before the CDR3 end; the end is taken from the germline J gene. The chain combines TRBV10-3 with TRBJ2-3; 8 bases are a match to TRBD2. This CDR3 region has 14 residues. CDR1 is ENHRY, CDR2 SYGVKD, per germline. With V trimmed by 6 bases and J by 4 bases, 6 bases remained unmatched. This CDR3 is CAISISGSSDTQYF. The sequenced part of the CDR3 DNA is TGTGCCATCAGCATAAGCGGGAGTTCAGATACG.

About this clone itself: The CDR3 end lies 3 residues beyond the end of the read and is filled in from the germline J gene. V usage is TRBV2 and J usage is TRBJ2-2, with 7 positions matching TRBD2. Germline V CDR1 and CDR2: SNHLY, FYNNEI. CDR3 length equals 14 residues. This CDR3 reads CASNARGGSEKLFF. Partial CDR3 DNA: TGTGCCAGCAATGCCCGGGGAGGGAGTGAAAAG.

This clone was seen many times. The read terminates 3 residues ahead of where the CDR3 ends, so the germline J gene completes it. The chain couples TRBV5-1 to TRBJ2-5, with TRBD1 as a possible D gene (6 bases). Germline assignment: CDR1 SGHRS and CDR2 YFSETQ. The V gene lost 5 bases and the J gene lost 5 bases, with 13 bases spanning the gap. There are 13 residues in the CDR3. The CDR3 bases that were read are TGCGCCAGCAGGGTTGGCCAGGGGGAGACC. Translation: CASRVGQGET. The entire CDR3 protein is CASRVGQGETQYF.

The sample holds many counts of this clone. The CDR3 end falls 3 residues outside the read, so it is completed with the germline J gene. This chain connects TRBV4-1 to TRBJ2-2, with 11 bases matching TRBD2. Germline V gene sequence: CDR1 MGHRA, CDR2 YSYEKL. The CDR3 runs 18 residues. V was clipped by 1 base and J by 1 base; unmatched bases: 5. The sequenced CDR3 bases are TGCGCCAGCAGCCAAGTCACTAGCGGGAGCGGGAACACCGGGGAG. Amino acids: CASSQVTSGSGNTGE. The complete CDR3 sequence is CASSQVTSGSGNTGELFF.